The 2 T cell receptor beta chains below all came from one sample that was sequenced in a study of control samples from healthy donors and cancer patients. Only in-frame clones appear in the TCRdb table, and some are missing; sequencing was by immunoSEQ multiplex PCR. The sample holds tens of thousands of clones; 87% are singletons and the top ten take roughly 13%. The sample was PBMCs. These receptors all come from a man aged 55 to 70 with head and neck cancer.

V and J are TRBV9 and TRBJ1-5; TRBD1 matches 7 bases. Germline V gives CDR1 SGDLS, CDR2 YYNGEE. There are 13 residues in the CDR3. The trim removed 5 bases at V and 3 bases at J, leaving 2 bases unmatched. The CDR3 DNA is TGTGCCAGCAGTGAGGGGGCCAATCAGCCCCAGCATTTT. Its protein product is CASSEGANQPQHF. Full variable domain (rest looked up from reference TRBV9 and TRBJ1-5): DSGVTQTPKHLITATGQRVTLRCSPRSGDLSVYWYQQSLDQGLQFLIQYYNGEERAKGNILERFSAQQFPDLHSELNLSSLELGDSALYFCASSEGANQPQHFGDGTRLSIL.

This clone has just one count. The chain links TRBV6-5 to TRBJ1-1; D ambiguous. The CDR3 spans 16 residues. V shed 0 bases and J shed 6 bases, with 17 bases lying between them. Per germline, CDR1 MNHEY and CDR2 SVGAGI. DNA for the CDR3: TGTGCCAGCAGTTACTCGAGAACGTGGGGAGAGGCTGAAGCTTTCTTT. It is translated as CASSYSRTWGEAEAFF.